This T cell receptor beta chain was captured by sequencing in a study of neurological immune-mediated disorders. Trimming removed 0 bases from V and 1 base from J, with 12 bases in between. The germline gives CDR1 LNHNV, CDR2 YYDKDF (reference sequence). The CDR3 has 16 residues. TCRdb reanalysed the 5' RACE reads using MiXCR and keeps one entry per CDR3 protein. The sample shows 45,000 to 60,000 distinct CDR3 sequences, 2.5% of them seen only once. This clonotype was seen repeatedly, ten times or more. Material: PBMCs. The receptor was derived from a man aged 50 or older with multiple sclerosis. The chain has TRBV15 and TRBJ1-1; no clear D. CDR3 sequence reads: CATSRDWTRRNTEAFF. Written as DNA, the CDR3 is TGTGCCACCAGCAGAGATTGGACCAGGCGGAACACTGAAGCTTTCTTT.